This TCR beta chain was captured by sequencing in a study of CD8+ T cells in alopecia areata. This clone was observed a handful of times. Its antigen remains unknown. At the DNA level, this CDR3 is encoded by other sequences in the same sample as well. RNA, once extracted, was reverse transcribed into cDNA for use as the sequencing template. TCRdb keeps only in-frame clones here, not all; method: immunoSEQ multiplex PCR. This sample yields some 130,000 clones, of which about 49% are seen a single time; roughly a sixth belongs to the top ten. Study-level findings and limits: Elevated clonality characterized lesional scalp relative to normal scalp, particularly in alopecia totalis/universalis.

The sequences come from CD8+ T cells sorted from blood, collected at week 0. This sequence originates from a human donor with alopecia areata.

The CDR3 nucleotides read TGTGCCAGCAGCTTAGCGGGGGAGCAGTACTTC. Protein: CASSLAGEQYF. The chain recombines TRBV11-2 with TRBJ2-7; weak D call: TRBD2 (5 bases). Per germline, CDR1 SGHAT and CDR2 FQNNGV. V was cut by 1 base and J by 7 bases, with 5 bases left in between. The CDR3 runs to 11 residues.